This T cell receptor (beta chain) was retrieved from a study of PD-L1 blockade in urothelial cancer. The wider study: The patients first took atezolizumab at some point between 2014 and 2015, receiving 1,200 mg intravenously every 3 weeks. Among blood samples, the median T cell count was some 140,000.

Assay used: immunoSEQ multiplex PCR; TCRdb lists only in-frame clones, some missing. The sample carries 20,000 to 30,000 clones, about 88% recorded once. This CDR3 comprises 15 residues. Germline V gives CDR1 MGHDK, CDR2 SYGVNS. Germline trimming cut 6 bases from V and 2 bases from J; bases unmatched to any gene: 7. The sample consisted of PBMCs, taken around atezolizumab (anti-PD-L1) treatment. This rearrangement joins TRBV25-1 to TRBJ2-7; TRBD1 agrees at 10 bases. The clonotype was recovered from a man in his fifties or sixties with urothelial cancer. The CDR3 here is CASSRGQGLTYEQYF. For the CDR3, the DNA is TGTGCCAGCAGCCGGGGACAGGGGTTGACCTACGAGCAGTACTTC.